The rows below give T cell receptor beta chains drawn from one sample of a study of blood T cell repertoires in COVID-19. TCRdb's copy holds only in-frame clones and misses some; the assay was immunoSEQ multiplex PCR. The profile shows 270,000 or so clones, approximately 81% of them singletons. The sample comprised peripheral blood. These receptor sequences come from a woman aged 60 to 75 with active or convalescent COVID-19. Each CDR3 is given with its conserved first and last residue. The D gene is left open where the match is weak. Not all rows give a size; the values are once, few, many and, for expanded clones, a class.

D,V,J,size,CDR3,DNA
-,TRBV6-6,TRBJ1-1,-,CASSYSDRPLGEAFF,TGTGCCAGCAGTTACTCGGACAGACCTCTAGGCGAAGCTTTCTTT
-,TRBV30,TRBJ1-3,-,CAWSPGAGNTIYF,TGTGCCTGGAGCCCAGGGGCTGGAAACACCATATATTTT
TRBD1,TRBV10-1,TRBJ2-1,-,CASSAGQGAVEQFF,TGCGCCAGCAGTGCGGGACAGGGGGCGGTTGAGCAGTTCTTC
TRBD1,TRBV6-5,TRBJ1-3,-,CASKGAGRNTIYF,TGTGCCAGCAAGGGGGCAGGGCGAAACACCATATATTTT
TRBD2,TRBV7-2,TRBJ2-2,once,CASSRGTSVEAGELFF,TGTGCCAGCAGCCGCGGGACTAGTGTTGAGGCCGGGGAGCTGTTTTTT
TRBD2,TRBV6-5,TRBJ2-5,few,CASQAGGNQETQYF,TGTGCCAGCCAAGCGGGGGGGAATCAAGAGACCCAGTACTTC
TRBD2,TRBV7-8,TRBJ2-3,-,CASSFRLAGGADTQYF,TGTGCCAGCAGCTTCCGACTAGCGGGGGGGGCAGATACGCAGTATTTT
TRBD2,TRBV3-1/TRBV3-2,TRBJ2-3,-,CASSQVAGGQDTQYF,TGTGCCAGCAGCCAAGTCGCGGGGGGGCAGGATACGCAGTATTTT
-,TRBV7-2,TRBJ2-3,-,CASSPWPSSTDTQYF,TGTGCCAGCAGCCCTTGGCCTTCTAGCACAGATACGCAGTATTTT
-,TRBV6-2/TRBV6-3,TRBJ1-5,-,CASRYHMGPGDQPQHF,TGTGCCAGCAGATACCACATGGGGCCGGGGGATCAGCCCCAGCATTTT
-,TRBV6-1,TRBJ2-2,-,CASSESGRGELFF,TGTGCCAGCAGTGAATCAGGGCGTGGGGAGCTGTTTTTT